This T cell receptor (beta chain) comes out of a study of cytomegalovirus exposure and HLA in healthy donors. As for the study in general: Early on, a data release was issued that held some 85 million unique TCRs from HLA-typed donors.

The study ran its PCR with 60 Vbeta and 13 Jbeta primers. Using immunoSEQ multiplex PCR, the repertoire was profiled, and TCRdb retains in-frame clones only, with some absent. There are over 100,000 clones in the sample; 77% occur only once, and under 5% lies in the top ten. The V end was cut by 8 bases, the J end by 1 base, with 12 bases between. The CDR3 is 12 residues long. From germline, CDR1 is SQVTM and CDR2 ANQGSEA. The sequenced material came from PBMCs. The TCR comes from a male donor in good health and CMV-seropositive. The J gene is TRBJ2-7, the V gene TRBV29-1; D is possibly TRBD2 (5 bases). In DNA form, the CDR3 reads TGCAGCTTCCGCGAGGGATCCTACGAGCAGTACTTC. Its translation: CSFREGSYEQYF.